The clone carrying this TCR beta chain was picked up a small number of times. The antigen is not known. Reverse transcribing all isolated RNA meant expressed TCRB transcripts were sequenced. Clones were sequenced by immunoSEQ multiplex PCR, and TCRdb holds only the in-frame ones, with some missing. The sample contains 150,000 to 200,000 clones, 7% to 10% of which appear only once. This CDR3 has 16 residues. The germline V and J ends were trimmed by 0 bases and 5 bases, with 15 bases remaining between them. Per germline, CDR1 SGHRS and CDR2 YFSETQ. This sample was taken from a study of beta chain features in type 1 diabetes. Study findings and constraints: Type 1 diabetes patients had VDJ junctions that carried fewer insertions and more deletions. Overrepresentation of cells with high TCR expression could result from cDNA sequencing.

The chain recombines TRBV5-1 with TRBJ1-5, with TRBD1 as a possible D gene (5 bases). This sequence was found in a woman younger than 30 in good health. Sequenced input: central memory CD4+ T cells from blood. CDR3 nucleotides: TGCGCCAGCAGCTTGGAACCCGGGGGGACTCATCAGCCCCAGCATTTT. Translated: CASSLEPGGTHQPQHF. Variable domain in full (rest from reference TRBV5-1 and TRBJ1-5): KAGVTQTPRYLIKTRGQQVTLSCSPISGHRSVSWYQQTPGQGLQFLFEYFSETQRNKGNFPGRFSGRQFSNSRSEMNVSTLELGDSALYLCASSLEPGGTHQPQHFGDGTRLSIL.